The rows below give T cell receptor beta chains drawn from one sample of a study of shared clonotypes between healthy human individuals. Clones were read by immunoSEQ multiplex PCR, and TCRdb kept only the in-frame ones, dropping some. The sample records around 320,000 clones, 87% being singletons. The specimen sequenced was memory CD8+ T cells sorted from blood. The receptors originated from a man aged 18 to 29 in good health. Both conserved end residues are part of each CDR3. Fields, in order: D gene, V gene, clone size, CDR3 length, J gene, CDR3 DNA, CDR3 protein. The D gene is left open where the match is weak. Size tells how often a clone was seen (once, few, many) or the class of an expanded clone, and some rows leave it out.

.	TRBV28	.	14	TRBJ2-7	TGTGCCAGCAGTCCCCGGGGCCTGGCCTACGAGCAGTACTTC	CASSPRGLAYEQYF
.	TRBV19	once	17	TRBJ1-2	TGTGCCAGTAGTTCCCGGGACACGGATGTATTTAACTATGGCTACACCTTC	CASSSRDTDVFNYGYTF
TRBD1	TRBV4-1	.	15	TRBJ1-1	TGCGCCAGCAGCCTACAGGGGGGGGCGGCCACTGAAGCTTTCTTT	CASSLQGGAATEAFF
TRBD2	TRBV28	.	16	TRBJ2-7	TGTGCCAGCAGGACTTACGGGGGGGCCTTTAAGTACGAGCAGTACTTC	CASRTYGGAFKYEQYF
.	TRBV19	.	14	TRBJ1-1	TGTGCCAGTAGTATAGAACTATCGAACACTGAAGCTTTCTTT	CASSIELSNTEAFF
.	TRBV9	.	15	TRBJ1-2	TGTGCCAGCAGCACTACGGGACATGATTCCTATGGCTACACCTTC	CASSTTGHDSYGYTF
.	TRBV9	.	16	TRBJ2-7	TGTGCCAGCAGCGACCACAGGGAGGCCGGAAGGTACGAGCAGTACTTC	CASSDHREAGRYEQYF
.	TRBV5-6	.	16	TRBJ2-5	TGTGCCAGCAGCTTGGGTGGCGGGGGCCTCCAAGAGACCCAGTACTTC	CASSLGGGGLQETQYF
.	TRBV18	.	15	TRBJ2-3	TGTGCCAGCTCACCAAGGGTAAGGTGGGCAGATACGCAGTATTTT	CASSPRVRWADTQYF
TRBD1	TRBV5-6	.	15	TRBJ2-7	TGTGCCAGCACGTCTAGACAGGGGATTTACTACGAGCAGTACTTC	CASTSRQGIYYEQYF
TRBD2	TRBV6-5	.	16	TRBJ2-1	TGTGCCAGCAGTTACTCGACTAGCGGGTGGTACAATGAGCAGTTCTTC	CASSYSTSGWYNEQFF
TRBD2	TRBV11-2	.	15	TRBJ2-3	TGTGCCAGCAGCCGGACTAGCGGGATAACAGATACGCAGTATTTT	CASSRTSGITDTQYF
.	TRBV28	.	15	TRBJ1-5	TGTGCCAGCAGTATAACTGGCAGGCAGACGCAGCCCCAGCATTTT	CASSITGRQTQPQHF
.	TRBV30	.	13	TRBJ1-5	TGTGCCTGGAGTGTAGATGGGAATCAGCCCCAGCATTTT	CAWSVDGNQPQHF
TRBD1	TRBV6-9	many	15	TRBJ2-7	TGTGCCAGCAGTTATTTGACAGGGGCGTCCTACGAGCAGTACTTC	CASSYLTGASYEQYF
.	TRBV4-2	.	14	TRBJ1-1	TGTGCCAGCAGCTACAGGCCCATGAACACTGAAGCTTTCTTT	CASSYRPMNTEAFF
.	TRBV28	.	11	TRBJ1-1	TGTGCCAGCAGTTTCGGAAGAGAAGCTTTCTTT	CASSFGREAFF
.	TRBV6-1	.	16	TRBJ1-1	TGTGCCAGCAGTGACCTTCGGGGTAGCATGAACACTGAAGCTTTCTTT	CASSDLRGSMNTEAFF
.	TRBV10-2	few	13	TRBJ1-1	TGCGCCAGCGGAACCGGGCTCTTGGCTGAAGCTTTCTTT	CASGTGLLAEAFF
.	TRBV5-1	.	15	TRBJ1-1	TGCGCCAGCAGCTTGGTATCAGGGGTAGACACTGAAGCTTTCTTT	CASSLVSGVDTEAFF
.	TRBV30	.	12	TRBJ2-5	TGTGGGATCTACCCCGAAGAAGGGACCCAGTACTTC	CGIYPEEGTQYF
TRBD1	TRBV30	few	14	TRBJ2-7	TGTGCCTGGAGTACGGAGGACAGGGCCTACGAGCAGTACTTC	CAWSTEDRAYEQYF
.	TRBV7-2	.	16	TRBJ2-5	TGTGCCAGCAGCTTACGGGGGTCGCGTTTAAAAGAGACCCAGTACTTC	CASSLRGSRLKETQYF
.	TRBV27	.	14	TRBJ2-1	TGTGCCAGCTCCACAAGGGCCGCCTACAATGAGCAGTTCTTC	CASSTRAAYNEQFF
.	TRBV2	once	14	TRBJ1-5	TGTGCCAGCAGTCCCGGGGCCCCTTTGGAGCCCCAGCATTTT	CASSPGAPLEPQHF